This T cell receptor (beta chain) derives from a study of cytomegalovirus exposure and HLA in healthy donors (dated by TCRdb to 2017 to 2019). Broadly, across the study: In an earlier analysis of under 750 of the donors, about 260 Gb of sequence data and some 120 million unique TCR beta sequences from 180 million or so T cells were reported. In the later analysis, no new phenotypic data were used to find candidate immune exposures; instead, reliance was placed on TCR beta sequences and their occurrence across donors. A later analysis re-analyzed previously published TCR beta repertoires from roughly 600 donors and added high-resolution HLA genotyping to study TCR occurrence patterns. The number of donors typed differed by locus, with about 629-630 for A, B, C, DRB1 and DQB1, 522 for DQA1, under 610 for DPA1, and some 440 for DPB1. About 310 gigabases of sequencing data and approximately 85 million unique TCR sequences were included in an early release covering roughly 600 HLA-typed donors. Across approximately 400 genotyped donors of the cohort, an average of about 250,000 unique TCR beta nucleotide sequences per donor were sequenced, and around 19% of those sequences were non-productive. The aim of the study was to test whether cataloging public T cell receptors could identify signatures of past pathogen exposure. Of the approximately 400 genotyped donors, less than 90% were placed in the genetic ancestry cluster associated with self-reported Caucasian donors. To predict cytomegalovirus infection status, the study combined high-throughput TCR immunosequencing, statistical association of individual TCRs with disease status, and machine learning. The study used immunosequencing to profile the T cell repertoires of around 600 subjects and linked those repertoires to cytomegalovirus serostatus. In an earlier analysis of 550 to 700 of the donors, high-throughput TCR beta sequencing was used to judge whether each TCR beta V gene segment behaved as functional or pseudogenic. All discovery cohort repertoires had been generated using a single sequencing platform. Along with the approximately 700-subject first cohort, a separate validation cohort of 120 different subjects was used. Several DR-DQ haplotypes were treated as single units for association and clustering because of strong linkage in the cohort. A later genetic analysis took genome-wide SNP genotypes for about 55% of the roughly 670 donors and used that subset as a discovery cohort. Donor age, sex, ethnicity and CMV serostatus were compiled alongside the repertoire data. Class I and class II HLA loci were covered by the typing at four-digit resolution.

Spanning cysteine to phenylalanine, the CDR3 consists of 16 amino acids. The only DNA kept is the CDR3, 48 bases in frame from the first base. Trimming accounts for 0 bases at V and 8 bases at J, while the number of junction bases matched to no gene is 8. CDR1 and CDR2 are read off the germline V gene as SGDLS and YYNGEE. General findings and caveats noted by the study authors: Because HLA typing was unavailable for some donors at each locus, only the typed subset was used in association tests. In vitro tests confirmed that a few of the cytomegalovirus-associated TCR beta chains recognize cytomegalovirus antigens. In a later analysis, most CMV-associated TCR beta chains were found to appear HLA-restricted, with HLA associations seemingly driven largely by CMV exposure. Across donors, most TCR sequences were observed very rarely, whereas some public TCRs were present in many individuals. V-gene and J-gene trimming of TCR beta chains was associated with a missense DCLRE1C variant in a later genetic analysis, and the association was replicated in an independent cohort. CMV serostatus was the only immune exposure information available for the cohort. Strong co-occurrence of HLA alleles, especially DR and DQ, made assigning TCR associations to individual alleles difficult. A later analysis found that HLA-associated TCR beta chains were more clonally expanded and had lower generation probabilities than equally common non-associated chains. The classifier was reported to diagnose cytomegalovirus status with high specificity and sensitivity in both the original and validation cohorts. Some IMGT-functional V segments, including TRBV6-2 and TRBV6-3, could not be distinguished by the 87-base-pair reads and were therefore excluded. In a later analysis, TCR association rates were found to vary across HLA loci, with the most associated TCRs seen for DRB1 alleles and the fewest for HLA-C alleles. A further reported finding was that TCR beta sequences accurately predicted the HLA-A and HLA-B alleles for most subjects in the first cohort. Only TCR beta chains were sequenced in this cohort, and the absence of alpha or paired-chain data limited detectable features. Broadly in line with IMGT annotations, most TCR beta V segments showed up in productive rearrangements about 90% or about 30% of the time in an earlier analysis of under 700 of the donors. Because counts were too low, more than 15 rarely observed V segments, including chromosome 9 orphons, were left out of the earlier analysis of a few hundred of the donors. According to a later analysis, parvovirus B19, influenza, CMV and Epstein-Barr virus appeared linked to several top co-occurrence clusters. A cluster of highly shared sequence variants was judged likely to be a technical artifact of the sequencing pipeline. At a false discovery rate of 0.05, a later analysis linked about 16,000 TCR beta sequences to specific HLA alleles. Linkage disequilibrium might explain the correlated functional status among segregating V segments, but an unknown experimental factor could not be excluded. A later genetic analysis reported fewer N-insertions in productive TCRs among donors in an Asian-associated ancestry cluster than the roughly 620-donor mean. The study listed 150 to 200 TCR beta chains as associated with cytomegalovirus. The presence/absence analyses assumed that sequencing depth was roughly uniform across donors, and that assumption may not be true. It was suggested by the authors that the approach could potentially be generalized to other disease states and immunological phenotypes.

Library generation was performed with the immunoSEQ multiplex PCR assay. For the multiplex PCR, a mixture combining 60 forward primers for TCR Vbeta segments and 13 reverse primers for TCR Jbeta segments was used. The CDR3 region of rearranged TCR beta genes was amplified from genomic DNA by a multiplex PCR assay. The amplified TCR beta libraries were sequenced on the Illumina HiSeq System as 87-base-pair reads. Under the source paper's analysis protocol: In a later analysis, some 80 million unique TCR beta chains were counted across the 690 or so repertoires, and about 9.9 million of these chains were shared by at least two donors. To remove PCR and sequencing errors, raw reads were error-corrected and collapsed into unique sequences using a nearest-neighbor algorithm that merged closely related sequences. To assign V, D and J gene segments, CDR3 sequences were aligned to IMGT reference sequences. For a sequence to be retained, at least a six-nucleotide match to both a V gene segment and a J gene segment was required. A rearrangement was called productive if the CDR3 had no stop codons and remained in frame with V and J, and every other rearrangement was called non-productive. CDR3 was defined by IMGT convention, running from the second conserved V-encoded cysteine to the conserved J-encoded phenylalanine. Sequences without an unambiguous match to a single V gene segment were excluded from the earlier analysis of about 600 of the donors. In an earlier analysis of several hundred of the donors, V segments were called functional above 56.7% productive rearrangements and were called segregating when the between-donor standard deviation exceeded 5%. A statistical classification framework was built to diagnose cytomegalovirus status from the catalog of TCR beta chain sequences. V and J gene assignment, in a later analysis, came from comparing TCR nucleotide sequences with IMGT/GENE-DB human TR gene sequences. A later analysis assigned CDR3 sequences and most-parsimonious VDJ recombination scenarios with the TCRdist pipeline. In a later analysis, every TCR beta chain was defined by the combination of its CDR3 amino acid sequence and its V-gene family, and reads without a unique V-gene family were dropped. A later analysis removed 600 or so highly shared, low-generation-probability nucleotide sequences to deal with suspected cross-contamination and a sequencing artifact. In a later analysis, a clonal expansion index for each public chain was calculated from normalized within-repertoire ranks of inferred template counts. A later analysis computed generation probabilities with a VDJ recombination model fitted to out-of-frame rearrangements, and checked the results against IGoR. In a later analysis, hypergeometric tests were used to score TCR-TCR, TCR-HLA and TCR-CMV co-occurrence, with a repertoire-size bias correction applied to TCR pairs. A later analysis estimated false discovery rates by permuting HLA or CMV assignments 20 times. A later analysis grouped co-occurring TCRs with DBSCAN, adding TCRdist sequence similarity when clustering within HLA-allele-positive subsets. Co-occurrence clustering excluded repertoires with fewer than 30,000 or more than 120,000 public chains, plus five with anomalous nucleotide sharing. In its TCRdb copy, this immuneACCESS table keeps in-frame sequences only and misses some clones. Where compared with another copy, unresolved V genes explain less than half of these, and the others have no known cause. V and J calls and clone size are copied from that table; D and trimming were computed from the DNA. The sample table lists around 150,000 clones, more than 75% of them with a count of one. The ten most abundant clones make up approximately 0.87% of the sample.

The cohort comprised some 700 healthy bone marrow donors. Cohort members were all nominally healthy when sampled, although unrecorded immune exposures were likely present. The donor was CMV seropositive and was included in the group of about 290 seropositive cohort members. A peripheral blood sample was provided by each donor, and peripheral blood mononuclear cells were used for TCR beta sequencing. Genomic DNA was extracted from the blood cell samples with the Qiagen DNeasy Blood Extraction Kit. About this clone: It lacks a known antigen. No much larger clone is present one base from it, and per-base qualities are unavailable.

The chain was built from TRBV9 and TRBJ2-2, and 9 junction bases match TRBD1. This TCR derives from a girl aged 2-9 years in good health and CMV-seropositive. The sequencing sample was made of PBMCs. The DNA sequence is as follows: TGTGCCAGCAGCGTAGAGGGACAGGGTCTATTAGGGGAGCTGTTTTTT. Translated, it gives CASSVEGQGLLGELFF.